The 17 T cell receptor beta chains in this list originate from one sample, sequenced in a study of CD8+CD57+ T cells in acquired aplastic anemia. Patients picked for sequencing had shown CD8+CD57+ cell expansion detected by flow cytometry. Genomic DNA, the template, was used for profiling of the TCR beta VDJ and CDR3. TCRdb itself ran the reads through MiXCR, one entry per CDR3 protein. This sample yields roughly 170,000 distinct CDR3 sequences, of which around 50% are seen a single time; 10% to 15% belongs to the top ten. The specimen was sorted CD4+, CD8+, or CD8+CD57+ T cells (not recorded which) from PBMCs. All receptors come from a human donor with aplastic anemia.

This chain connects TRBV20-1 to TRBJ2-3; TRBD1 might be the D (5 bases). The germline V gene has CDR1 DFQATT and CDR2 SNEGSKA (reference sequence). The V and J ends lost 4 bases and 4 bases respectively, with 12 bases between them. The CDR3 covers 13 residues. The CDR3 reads CSATRQNSDTQYF. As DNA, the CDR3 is TGCAGTGCTACCCGACAGAACTCAGATACGCAGTATTTT.

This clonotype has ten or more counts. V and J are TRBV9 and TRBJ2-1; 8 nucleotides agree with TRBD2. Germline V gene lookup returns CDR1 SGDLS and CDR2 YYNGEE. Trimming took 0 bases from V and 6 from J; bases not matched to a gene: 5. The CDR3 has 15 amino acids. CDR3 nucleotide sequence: TGTGCCAGCAGCGTAGGACTAGCGAGATCCAATGAGCAGTTCTTC. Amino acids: CASSVGLARSNEQFF. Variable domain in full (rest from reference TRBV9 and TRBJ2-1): DSGVTQTPKHLITATGQRVTLRCSPRSGDLSVYWYQQSLDQGLQFLIQYYNGEERAKGNILERFSAQQFPDLHSELNLSSLELGDSALYFCASSVGLARSNEQFFGPGTRLTVL.

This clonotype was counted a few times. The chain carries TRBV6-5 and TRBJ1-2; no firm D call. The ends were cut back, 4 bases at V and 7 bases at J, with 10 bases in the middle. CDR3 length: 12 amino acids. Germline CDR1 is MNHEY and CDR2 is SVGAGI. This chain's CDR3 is CASSSRVAGYTF. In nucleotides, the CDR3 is TGTGCCAGCAGTTCTAGGGTGGCTGGCTACACCTTC.

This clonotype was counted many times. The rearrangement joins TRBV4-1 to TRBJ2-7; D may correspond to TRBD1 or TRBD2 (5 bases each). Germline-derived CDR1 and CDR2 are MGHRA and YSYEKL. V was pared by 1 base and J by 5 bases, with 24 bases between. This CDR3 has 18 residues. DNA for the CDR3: TGCGCCAGCAGCCAAGCCGGGCTGAGGGGTTTCCAGACCCACGAGCAGTACTTC. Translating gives CASSQAGLRGFQTHEQYF.

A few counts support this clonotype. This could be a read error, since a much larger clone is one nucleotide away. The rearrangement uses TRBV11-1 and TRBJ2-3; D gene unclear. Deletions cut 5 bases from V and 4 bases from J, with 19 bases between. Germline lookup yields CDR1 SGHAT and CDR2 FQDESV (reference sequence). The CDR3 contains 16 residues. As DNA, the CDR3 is TGTGCCAGCAGCCCGAATTCGGCCCCAGGCGCAGATACGCAGTATTTT. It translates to CASSPNSAPGADTQYF.

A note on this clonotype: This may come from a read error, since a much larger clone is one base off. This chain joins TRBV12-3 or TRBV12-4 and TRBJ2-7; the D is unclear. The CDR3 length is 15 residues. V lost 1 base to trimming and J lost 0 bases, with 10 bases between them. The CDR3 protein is CASSLGARSSYEQYF. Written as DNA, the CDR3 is TGTGCCAGCAGTTTAGGGGCTAGGAGCTCCTACGAGCAGTACTTC.

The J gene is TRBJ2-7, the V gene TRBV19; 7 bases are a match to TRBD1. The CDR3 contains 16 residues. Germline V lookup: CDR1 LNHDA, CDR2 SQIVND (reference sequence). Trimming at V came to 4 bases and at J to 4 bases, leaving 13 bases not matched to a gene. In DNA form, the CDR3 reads TGTGCCAGTAGTAAGGGCGACATGAGGGGGCCGTACGAGCAGTACTTC. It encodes CASSKGDMRGPYEQYF.

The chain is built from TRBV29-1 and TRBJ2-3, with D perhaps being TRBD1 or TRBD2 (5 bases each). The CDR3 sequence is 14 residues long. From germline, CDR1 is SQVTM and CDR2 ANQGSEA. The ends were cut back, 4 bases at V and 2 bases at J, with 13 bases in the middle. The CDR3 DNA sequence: TGCAGCGTTGCCGGGACGGAGCTCACAGATACGCAGTATTTT. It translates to CSVAGTELTDTQYF.

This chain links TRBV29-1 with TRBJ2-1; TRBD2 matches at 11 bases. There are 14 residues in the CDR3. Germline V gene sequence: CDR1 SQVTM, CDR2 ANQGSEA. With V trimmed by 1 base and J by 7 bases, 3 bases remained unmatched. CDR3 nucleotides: TGCAGCGTTGAAGGGGGACTAGCGGTAAATGAGCAGTTCTTC. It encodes CSVEGGLAVNEQFF.

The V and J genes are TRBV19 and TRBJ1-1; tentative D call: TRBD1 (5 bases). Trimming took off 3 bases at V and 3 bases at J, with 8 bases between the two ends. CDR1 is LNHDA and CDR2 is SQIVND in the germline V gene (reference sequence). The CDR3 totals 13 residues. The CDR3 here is CASSMRQHTEAFF. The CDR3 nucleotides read TGTGCCAGTAGTATGAGACAGCACACTGAAGCTTTCTTT.

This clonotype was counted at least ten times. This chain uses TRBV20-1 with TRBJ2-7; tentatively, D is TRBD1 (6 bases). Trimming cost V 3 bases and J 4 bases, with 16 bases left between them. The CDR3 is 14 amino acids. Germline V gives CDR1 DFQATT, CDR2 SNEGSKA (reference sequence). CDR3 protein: CSASVGQPPYEQYF. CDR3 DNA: TGCAGTGCTAGCGTGGGACAACCCCCGTACGAGCAGTACTTC.

The CDR3 sequence is CASSSSPYEQYF. CDR3 coding DNA: TGTGCCAGCAGCTCAAGCCCCTACGAGCAGTACTTC. The chain has TRBV7-9 and TRBJ2-7; D is uncertain. Germline V gene sequence: CDR1 SEHNR, CDR2 FQNEAQ (reference sequence). V lost 4 bases to trimming and J lost 2 bases, with 6 bases between them. The CDR3 is made up of 12 amino acids. Using reference TRBV7-9 and TRBJ2-7 for the parts outside the CDR3, the full variable domain is DTGVSQNPRHKITKRGQNVTFRCDPISEHNRLYWYRQTLGQGPEFLTYFQNEAQLEKSRLLSDRFSAERPKGSFSTLEIQRTEQGDSAMYLCASSSSPYEQYFGPGTRLTVT.

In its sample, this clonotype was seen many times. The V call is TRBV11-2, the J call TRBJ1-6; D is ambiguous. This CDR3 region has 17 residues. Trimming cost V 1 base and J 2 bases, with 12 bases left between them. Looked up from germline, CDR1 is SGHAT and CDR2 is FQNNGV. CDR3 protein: CASSLGSSSAYNSPLHF. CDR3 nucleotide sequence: TGTGCCAGCAGCTTAGGATCTTCGAGTGCCTATAATTCACCCCTCCACTTT.

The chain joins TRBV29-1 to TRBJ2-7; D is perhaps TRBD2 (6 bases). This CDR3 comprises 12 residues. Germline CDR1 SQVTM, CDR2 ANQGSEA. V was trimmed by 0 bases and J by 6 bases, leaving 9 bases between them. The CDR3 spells CSVEEGGTEQYF. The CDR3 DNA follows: TGCAGCGTTGAAGAGGGGGGTACCGAGCAGTACTTC.

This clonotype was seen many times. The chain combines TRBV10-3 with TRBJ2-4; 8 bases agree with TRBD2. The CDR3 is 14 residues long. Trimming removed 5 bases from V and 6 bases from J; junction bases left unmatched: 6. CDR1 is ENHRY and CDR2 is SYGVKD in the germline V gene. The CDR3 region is CAISTGGAVNIQYF. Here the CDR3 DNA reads TGTGCCATCAGTACCGGGGGGGCGGTAAACATTCAGTACTTC.

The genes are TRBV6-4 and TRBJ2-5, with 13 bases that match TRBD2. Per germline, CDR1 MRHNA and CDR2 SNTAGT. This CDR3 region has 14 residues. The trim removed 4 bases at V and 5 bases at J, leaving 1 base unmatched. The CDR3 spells CASSATSGGETQYF. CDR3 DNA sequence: TGTGCCAGCAGTGCGACTAGCGGGGGGGAGACCCAGTACTTC.

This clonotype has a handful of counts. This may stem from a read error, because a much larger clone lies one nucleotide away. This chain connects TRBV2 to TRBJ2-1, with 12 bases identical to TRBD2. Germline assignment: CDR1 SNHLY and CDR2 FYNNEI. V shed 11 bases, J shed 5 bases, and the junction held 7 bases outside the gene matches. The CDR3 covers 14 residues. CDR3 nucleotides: TGTGCCCGCAAAGGACTAGCGGGGAACAATGAGCAGTTCTTC. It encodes CARKGLAGNNEQFF.